The next 5 T cell receptor beta chains were all read from a single sample in a study of human T cells and chemical hapten exposure. TCRdb re-analysed the RACE reads in MiXCR, keeping a single row per CDR3 protein. The profile shows roughly 380,000 distinct CDR3 sequences, roughly 6% of them singletons. Regarding time point: patch test 2, 6 weeks after DPC sensitization. Specified treatment: therapeutic diphenylcyclopropenone sensitization with weekly scalp DPC. The sample was whole blood, taken in connection with sensitization to the hapten diphenylcyclopropenone (DPC). These receptors came from a woman between 18 and 29 years old with alopecia areata. Some clones in this sample may be carry-over from other donors' samples.

This clonotype was picked up many times. J is TRBJ1-2 and V is TRBV9, with 7 bases lining up with TRBD1. The CDR3 loop spans 15 amino acids. Germline trimming cut 2 bases from V and 4 bases from J; bases unmatched to any gene: 8. Germline assignment: CDR1 SGDLS and CDR2 YYNGEE. The CDR3 spells CASSVSTGHPYGYTF. The CDR3 nucleotides are TGTGCCAGCAGCGTCTCGACAGGGCACCCCTATGGCTACACCTTC.

This clonotype was observed a few times. The rearrangement links TRBV2 to TRBJ2-1; 9 positions agree with TRBD2. The length of the CDR3 is 15 residues. Germline values: CDR1 SNHLY, CDR2 FYNNEI. V shed 8 bases, J shed 8 bases, and the junction held 13 bases outside the gene matches. CDR3 DNA sequence: TGTGCCAGCGGGGGACTAGCAGGGCAACTGCATGAGCAGTTCTTC. Translated: CASGGLAGQLHEQFF. Full variable domain (outside the CDR3, taken from reference TRBV2 and TRBJ2-1): EPEVTQTPSHQVTQMGQEVILRCVPISNHLYFYWYRQILGQKVEFLVSFYNNEISEKSEIFDDQFSVERPDGSNFTLKIRSTKLEDSAMYFCASGGLAGQLHEQFFGPGTRLTVL.

This clonotype was recorded at least ten times. The rearrangement joins TRBV4-3 to TRBJ1-6; D remains unclear. Trimming removed 4 bases at V and 8 bases at J, with 12 bases between. The V gene's germline CDR1 is LGHNA and CDR2 YSLEER. The CDR3 totals 14 residues. Here the CDR3 reads CASSPSWSDSPLHF. The CDR3 nucleotides read TGCGCCAGCAGCCCTAGTTGGTCTGATTCACCCCTCCACTTT.

This clonotype has a handful of counts. The rearrangement uses TRBV5-5 and TRBJ2-7; D not resolved. CDR3 length equals 15 residues. V lost 0 bases to trimming and J lost 3 bases, with 13 bases between them. CDR1 is SGHKS and CDR2 is YYEKEE in the germline V gene (reference sequence). The CDR3 coding sequence is TGTGCCAGCAGCTTGGATTCGTCTGGGTACTACGAGCAGTACTTC. The encoded protein is CASSLDSSGYYEQYF.

This clonotype came up many times. This sequence joins TRBV20-1 and TRBJ2-3; D might be TRBD2 (6 bases). This CDR3 is built from 15 residues. Germline V gives CDR1 DFQATT, CDR2 SNEGSKA (reference sequence). V lost 0 bases and J lost 9, with 19 bases in between. This CDR3 reads CSARDPRGDDNTQYF. The CDR3 DNA reads as TGCAGTGCTAGAGATCCGCGGGGAGATGACAACACGCAGTATTTT.